These 19 T cell receptor beta chains came from one sample sequenced in a study of blood T cell repertoires in COVID-19 (dated by TCRdb to the early 2020s). The receptor library was made with the immunoSEQ multiplex PCR assay. This immuneACCESS table, as held by TCRdb, lists in-frame sequences with V and J called but not all clones. Of the missing ones, under half trace to an unresolved V gene in checked studies; the others have no known cause. For this sample there are 80,000 to 95,000 clones; about nine tenths appear just once. About 3.3% of the sample is taken by the ten largest. The sample taken for sequencing was peripheral blood. All receptors derive from a woman aged 70 to 79 with acute or convalescent COVID-19.

The rearrangement joins TRBV3-1 (or the pseudogene TRBV3-2) to TRBJ2-3; 10 nucleotides line up with TRBD2. The V segment lost 1 base and the J segment 4 bases; nucleotides outside the gene matches: 5. Germline assignment: CDR1 LGHDT and CDR2 YNNKEL (reference sequence). The CDR3 extends over 16 amino acids. CDR3 sequence reads: CASSQGTSGASDTQYF. DNA for the CDR3: TGTGCCAGCAGCCAAGGTACTAGCGGGGCCTCAGATACGCAGTATTTT.

J is TRBJ2-5 and V is TRBV2; 10 bases align to TRBD2. CDR1 is SNHLY, CDR2 FYNNEI, per germline. The V and J ends lost 1 base and 4 bases, in that order; junction bases with no gene match: 6. CDR3 size: 16 residues. CDR3 in amino acids: CASSEGRTSGRETQYF. DNA of the CDR3: TGTGCCAGCAGTGAAGGAAGGACTAGCGGACGAGAGACCCAGTACTTC.

This clone was observed many times. The gene calls are TRBV19 and TRBJ1-2; TRBD1 agrees at 7 bases. The CDR3 runs to 13 residues. V shed 7 bases, J shed 4 bases, and the junction held 6 bases outside the gene matches. Germline loops: CDR1 LNHDA, CDR2 SQIVND (reference sequence). The CDR3 spells CASKTGMAYGYTF. In DNA, the CDR3 is TGTGCCAGTAAGACAGGGATGGCCTATGGCTACACCTTC.

The chain joins TRBV7-8 to TRBJ1-5, with D maybe TRBD1 (5 bases). Germline loops: CDR1 SGHVS, CDR2 FQNEAQ. Trimming left V 1 base short and J 11 bases short, with 12 bases between. This CDR3 is built from 13 residues. Here the CDR3 DNA reads TGTGCCAGCAGCTTAGAGGCAGGGCAGGCCCAGCATTTT. This encodes CASSLEAGQAQHF.

This clone has just one count. The junction shows a germline mismatch at one end, possibly a read error. The chain uses TRBV12-3 or TRBV12-4 and TRBJ2-7; perhaps TRBD2 as D (5 bases). The CDR3 runs 13 residues. The CDR3 DNA is TGCGCCAGCAGAGCGGCTTTGGGGTACGAGCAGTACTTC. Protein sequence: CASRAALGYEQYF.

This chain links TRBV4-2 with TRBJ2-1; the match to TRBD2 covers 9 bases. Germline V gene sequence: CDR1 LGHNA, CDR2 YNFKEQ. V lost 3 bases to trimming and J lost 4 bases; unmatched junction nucleotides: 4. The CDR3 runs 15 residues. The CDR3 DNA follows: TGTGCCAGCAGCCATACTAGCGGGCCATACAATGAGCAGTTCTTC. This sequence encodes CASSHTSGPYNEQFF.

The rearrangement links TRBV11-2 to TRBJ2-1; a weak D match, TRBD2 (5 bases). Germline loops: CDR1 SGHAT, CDR2 FQNNGV. V was cut by 0 bases and J by 0 bases, with 6 bases left in between. The CDR3 sequence is 15 residues long. As DNA, the CDR3 is TGTGCCAGCAGCTTAGAGAGCGGCTCCTACAATGAGCAGTTCTTC. Translating gives CASSLESGSYNEQFF.

This clone was recorded only once. The CDR3 reads CASSESFFWGYTF. CDR3 sequence (DNA): TGTGCCAGCAGTGAGAGTTTCTTCTGGGGCTACACCTTC. The chain joins TRBV6-1 to TRBJ1-2, with unresolved D. The germline V and J ends were trimmed by 3 bases and 8 bases, with 13 bases remaining between them. CDR1 and CDR2 (germline): MNHNS, SASEGT. The CDR3 consists of 13 residues.

This chain uses TRBV10-1 with TRBJ2-1; 9 bases align to TRBD2. In germline, CDR1 is WNHNN, CDR2 SYGVQD (reference sequence). J lost 4 bases, V lost 4 bases, and 5 bases had no gene match. The CDR3 has 15 amino acids. The CDR3 spells CASSGLAGNYNEQFF. The DNA of the CDR3 is TGCGCCAGCAGTGGCCTAGCGGGAAATTACAATGAGCAGTTCTTC.

The chain uses TRBV4-2 and TRBJ2-3; 7 bases map to TRBD1. J lost 2 bases, V lost 0 bases, and 8 bases had no gene match. The CDR3 runs to 17 residues. Germline V lookup: CDR1 LGHNA, CDR2 YNFKEQ. CDR3 sequence reads: CASSQDLGDRVTDTQYF. The CDR3 DNA reads TGTGCCAGCAGCCAAGATCTAGGAGACAGGGTCACAGATACGCAGTATTTT.

J is TRBJ2-3 and V is TRBV19; TRBD1 aligns across 9 bases. Germline lookup yields CDR1 LNHDA and CDR2 SQIVND (reference sequence). The CDR3 is 17 residues long. The V segment lost 5 bases and the J segment 2 bases; nucleotides outside the gene matches: 11. This CDR3 reads CASSLGGTGTTTDTQYF. For the CDR3, the DNA is TGTGCCAGTAGTTTAGGGGGGACAGGGACTACCACAGATACGCAGTATTTT.

This chain links TRBV28 with TRBJ2-7; 7 nucleotides align to TRBD2. The germline V gene has CDR1 MDHEN and CDR2 SYDVKM. V was pared by 5 bases and J by 3 bases, with 13 bases of the junction left unmatched. CDR3 size: 16 residues. CDR3 sequence: CASSPHSSGGIYEQYF. DNA for the CDR3: TGTGCCAGCAGTCCACATTCTAGCGGAGGTATCTACGAGCAGTACTTC.

The chain employs TRBV2 and TRBJ2-1; D is possibly TRBD2 (5 bases). The ends were cut back, 7 bases at V and 8 bases at J, with 15 bases in the middle. CDR1 SNHLY and CDR2 FYNNEI come from the germline V gene. The CDR3 covers 13 residues. The CDR3: CASNKGGGDEQFF. CDR3 coding DNA: TGTGCCAGCAATAAAGGAGGTGGCGATGAGCAGTTCTTC.

This clone was seen a handful of times. This chain joins TRBV5-5 and TRBJ2-7; weak D call: TRBD1 (5 bases). The CDR3 sequence is 14 residues long. CDR1 is SGHKS, CDR2 YYEKEE, per germline (reference sequence). Trimming removed 3 bases from V and 9 bases from J, with 19 bases in between. DNA for the CDR3: TGTGCCAGCAGCTGGGGCCCAGGAGTGCAAGTGCAGTACTTC. This codes for CASSWGPGVQVQYF.

The chain is built from TRBV5-4 and TRBJ2-3, with a possible D match to TRBD2 (5 bases). CDR3 length equals 13 residues. V was cut by 7 bases and J by 4 bases, with 13 bases left in between. CDR1 is SGHNT, CDR2 YYREEE, per germline (reference sequence). CDR3 sequence: CASRSTRADTQYF. CDR3 bases: TGTGCCAGCCGTTCGACGAGGGCAGATACGCAGTATTTT.

This chain uses TRBV7-2 with TRBJ1-3; no reliable D call. Germline V lookup: CDR1 SGHTA, CDR2 FQGNSA. The CDR3 totals 16 residues. Between the trimmed V and J ends, which lost 3 bases and 3 bases, there was a span of 15 bases. The CDR3 bases are TGTGCCAGCAGCTTGAAACCCCCCCGCAGTGGAAACACCATATATTTT. Its protein product is CASSLKPPRSGNTIYF.

This rearrangement joins TRBV14 to TRBJ1-2; the match to TRBD1 covers 10 bases. The CDR3 has 14 residues. Germline V gives CDR1 SGHDN, CDR2 FVKESK. Trimming cost V 1 base and J 4 bases; bases outside gene matches: 0. CDR3 in DNA: TGTGCCAGCAGCCAAGGGACAGGGGGCTATGGCTACACCTTC. Protein sequence: CASSQGTGGYGYTF.

The chain combines TRBV5-1 with TRBJ2-5, with D perhaps matching TRBD2 (6 bases). V was clipped by 4 bases and J by 5 bases, with 21 bases between them. Germline V gene lookup returns CDR1 SGHRS and CDR2 YFSETQ. This CDR3 contains 16 residues. CDR3 sequence: CASSRPLAEGRETQYF. The DNA of the CDR3 is TGCGCCAGCAGCCGACCCCTTGCGGAGGGGAGGGAGACCCAGTACTTC.

A word on this clone: Its ends do not fully match the called genes, so a read error is possible. V and J are TRBV13 and TRBJ1-2, with D unclear. This CDR3 is built from 14 residues. Looked up from germline, CDR1 is PRHDT and CDR2 is FYEKMQ (reference sequence). The CDR3 coding sequence is TGTGCCAGCAGCTTAAGGCCCGCTAGCTATGACTACACCTTC. Amino acids: CASSLRPASYDYTF. The variable domain in full, completed from reference TRBV13 and TRBJ1-2, reads AAGVIQSPRHLIKEKRETATLKCYPIPRHDTVYWYQQGPGQDPQFLISFYEKMQSDKGSIPDRFSAQQFSDYHSELNMSSLELGDSALYFCASSLRPASYDYTFGSGTRLTVV.